A selection of T cell receptor beta chains follows, all from one sample in a study of radiotherapy plus CTLA-4 blockade in lung cancer. Only in-frame clones appear in the TCRdb table, and some are missing; sequencing was by immunoSEQ multiplex PCR. Here the sample spans around 49,000 clones, 70% to 90% being singletons. The input for sequencing was peripheral blood, taken from a patient treated with radiotherapy plus ipilimumab. These receptors all come from a human donor with non-small cell lung cancer whose response to radiotherapy plus ipilimumab could not be evaluated. CDR3s include the opening cysteine and the closing phenylalanine or tryptophan. Each record gives: clone size, V gene, D gene, J gene, CDR3 protein, CDR3 DNA. D genes are given only for firm matches. Size is stated for part of the rows, as once, few or many counts, or as a class when the clone is expanded.

>.|TRBV6-1|.|TRBJ1-2
CASSEGRVYGYTF
TGTGCCAGCAGTGAAGGGCGGGTCTATGGCTACACCTTC
>.|TRBV29-1|.|TRBJ2-7
CSVVQYEQYF
TGCAGCGTTGTCCAGTACGAGCAGTACTTC
>.|TRBV9|.|TRBJ2-5
CASSPEGRSQETQYF
TGTGCCAGCAGCCCAGAAGGGAGATCACAAGAGACCCAATACTTC
>.|TRBV7-9|TRBD2|TRBJ2-1
CASSLGLAGTEQFF
TGTGCCAGCAGCTTAGGACTAGCGGGAACTGAGCAGTTCTTC
>.|TRBV29-1|TRBD2|TRBJ2-2
CSARGPWGGTGELFF
TGCAGCGCCCGAGGTCCCTGGGGGGGCACCGGGGAGCTGTTTTTT
>.|TRBV29-1|.|TRBJ2-5
CSVKQQETQYF
TGCAGCGTGAAACAACAAGAGACCCAGTACTTC
>.|TRBV29-1|.|TRBJ2-1
CSVKGTEGLSYNEQFF
TGCAGCGTTAAGGGGACGGAGGGCCTATCCTACAATGAGCAGTTCTTC
>.|TRBV30|TRBD2|TRBJ2-5
CAWSPGTSGLQETQYF
TGTGCCTGGAGCCCTGGGACTAGCGGACTCCAAGAGACCCAGTACTTC
>few|TRBV18|TRBD2|TRBJ2-4
CASSLLDSGRDIQYF
TGTGCCAGCTCACTGCTGGACAGCGGGAGGGACATTCAGTACTTC
>.|TRBV28|TRBD2|TRBJ2-1
CASSPWSGASSYNEQFF
TGTGCCAGCAGCCCCTGGAGCGGGGCTAGCTCCTACAATGAGCAGTTCTTC
>.|TRBV4-2|TRBD1|TRBJ1-2
CASSQPDRENYGYTF
TGTGCCAGCAGCCAACCAGACAGGGAGAACTATGGCTACACCTTC
>.|TRBV7-2|TRBD1|TRBJ1-1
CASRSTGGTEAFF
TGTGCCAGCAGATCAACAGGGGGCACTGAAGCTTTCTTT
>once|TRBV2|.|TRBJ2-1
CASRPDRNNEQFF
TGTGCCAGCAGACCCGACAGAAACAATGAGCAGTTCTTC
>.|TRBV7-3|TRBD2|TRBJ2-3
CASSPRGLAGGTDTQYF
TGTGCCAGCAGCCCTAGGGGGCTAGCGGGAGGTACAGATACGCAGTATTTT
>.|TRBV6-5|.|TRBJ2-7
CASSYSRQVYEQYF
TGTGCCAGCAGTTACTCGCGTCAGGTCTACGAGCAGTACTTC
>.|TRBV5-4|.|TRBJ2-2
CASSLAGTNTGELFF
TGTGCCAGCAGCTTGGCGGGGACAAACACCGGGGAGCTGTTTTTT
>.|TRBV29-1|TRBD1|TRBJ2-1
CSVDLWDRGDEQFF
TGCAGCGTCGATCTCTGGGACAGGGGGGATGAGCAGTTCTTC
>.|TRBV28|.|TRBJ1-4
CASSGPLGQGSEKLFF
TGTGCCAGCAGCGGGCCCTTGGGGCAGGGTAGCGAAAAACTGTTTTTT
>.|TRBV7-2|.|TRBJ1-2
CASSLVRQRGHGYTF
TGTGCCAGCAGCTTAGTTCGTCAGAGAGGCCATGGCTACACCTTC
>.|TRBV23-1|.|TRBJ2-7
CASSQSSPGDLPEQYF
TGCGCCAGCAGTCAATCCAGCCCAGGGGATCTACCCGAGCAGTACTTC
>.|TRBV7-2|TRBD1|TRBJ2-3
CASSFDRVTDTQYF
TGTGCCAGCAGCTTTGACAGGGTCACAGATACGCAGTATTTT
>.|TRBV28|.|TRBJ2-1
CASSPPVYRGTTYNEQFF
TGTGCCAGCAGTCCTCCAGTATATAGGGGCACCACCTACAATGAGCAGTTCTTC
>.|TRBV2|.|TRBJ2-4
CASSETSDTFKNIQYF
TGTGCCAGCAGTGAAACGTCGGACACATTCAAAAACATTCAGTACTTC
>.|TRBV2|.|TRBJ1-4
CASRGLNEKLFF
TGTGCCAGCAGGGGGCTCAATGAAAAACTGTTTTTT
>.|TRBV2|.|TRBJ2-1
CASRGRSSYNEQFF
TGTGCCAGCAGGGGGCGAAGCTCCTACAATGAGCAGTTCTTC
>.|TRBV7-6|.|TRBJ2-7
CASSLAPDSAYEQYF
TGTGCCAGCAGCTTAGCCCCGGACAGCGCCTACGAGCAGTACTTC
>.|TRBV27|.|TRBJ2-2
CASSLLTGELFF
TGTGCCAGCAGTTTATTAACCGGGGAGCTGTTTTTT
>.|TRBV7-2|.|TRBJ2-1
CASRMPGVNEQFF
TGTGCCAGCAGAATGCCAGGCGTCAATGAGCAGTTCTTC
>few|TRBV5-4|.|TRBJ2-7
CASSAREHYEQYF
TGTGCCAGCAGCGCACGGGAGCACTACGAGCAGTACTTC
>once|TRBV7-8|TRBD2|TRBJ2-7
CASRRTSGSYEQYF
TGTGCCAGCAGACGGACTAGCGGCTCCTACGAGCAGTACTTC
>.|TRBV6-1|TRBD1|TRBJ2-1
CASSGGQGAGTEQFF
TGTGCCAGCAGTGGGGGACAGGGGGCCGGTACTGAGCAGTTCTTC
>.|TRBV28|TRBD2|TRBJ2-1
CASSVTSGVYYNEQFF
TGTGCCAGCAGTGTGACTAGCGGGGTCTACTACAATGAGCAGTTCTTC
>.|TRBV9|.|TRBJ1-3
CASSVGAGAGNTIYF
TGTGCCAGCAGCGTAGGAGCGGGTGCGGGAAACACCATATATTTT
>.|TRBV10-3|.|TRBJ2-3
CAISDAQGTQYF
TGTGCCATCAGCGACGCACAGGGTACGCAGTATTTT
>.|TRBV11-2|TRBD2|TRBJ2-3
CASSQAIAGGTSTDTQYF
TGTGCCAGCAGCCAGGCGATAGCGGGAGGAACTAGCACAGATACGCAGTATTTT
>.|TRBV5-1|TRBD2|TRBJ2-7
CASSLEGLAREQYF
TGCGCCAGCAGCTTGGAAGGACTAGCGAGAGAGCAGTACTTC
>.|TRBV19|TRBD1|TRBJ2-7
CASSLGTGVYEQYF
TGTGCCAGTAGCCTCGGGACAGGGGTCTACGAGCAGTACTTC
>.|TRBV28|.|TRBJ1-1
CASSRPVNTEAFF
TGTGCCAGCAGTCGTCCGGTGAACACTGAAGCTTTCTTT
>.|TRBV18|.|TRBJ1-3
CASSPVRGGAGNTIYF
TGTGCCAGCTCACCCGTCCGGGGGGGGGCTGGAAACACCATATATTTT
>.|TRBV5-5|.|TRBJ2-7
CASSQRGTVAYEQYF
TGTGCCAGCAGCCAACGCGGGACGGTAGCCTACGAGCAGTACTTC
>.|TRBV28|.|TRBJ1-4
CASRGAMAFGPTNEKLFF
TGTGCCAGCCGGGGGGCAATGGCTTTCGGTCCAACTAATGAAAAACTGTTTTTT